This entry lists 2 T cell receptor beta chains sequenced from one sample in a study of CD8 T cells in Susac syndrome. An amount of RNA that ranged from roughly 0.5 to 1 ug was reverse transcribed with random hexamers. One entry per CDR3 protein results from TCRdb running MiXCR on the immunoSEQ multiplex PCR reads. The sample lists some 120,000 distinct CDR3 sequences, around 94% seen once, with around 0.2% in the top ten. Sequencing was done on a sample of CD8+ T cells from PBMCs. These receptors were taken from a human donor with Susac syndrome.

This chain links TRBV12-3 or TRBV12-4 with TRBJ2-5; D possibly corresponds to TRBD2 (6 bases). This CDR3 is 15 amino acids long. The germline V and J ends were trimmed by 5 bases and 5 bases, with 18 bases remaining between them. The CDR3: CASSPRGGNGETQYF. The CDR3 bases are TGTGCCAGCAGTCCTAGGGGCGGGAACGGCGAGACCCAGTACTTC.

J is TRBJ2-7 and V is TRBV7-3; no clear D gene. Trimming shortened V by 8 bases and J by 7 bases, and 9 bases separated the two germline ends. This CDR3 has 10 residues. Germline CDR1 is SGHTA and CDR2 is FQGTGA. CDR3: CASLYLEQYF. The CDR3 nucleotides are TGTGCCAGCCTTTATTTGGAGCAGTACTTC.